Reported below is one T cell receptor beta chain. The sample originates from a study of blood T cell repertoires in COVID-19. Participant reports of clinical history set cohort assignment. Per the authors' pipeline: Amplification of reference gene primers was used by the study to estimate nucleated cell counts. Sequencing used immunoSEQ multiplex PCR; TCRdb keeps in-frame clones, though not all of them. That table furnishes V, J and clone size, whereas the DNA furnished D and trimming. Of roughly 200,000 clones listed, about 80% are singletons. There are 18 residues in the CDR3. The source is a woman between 55 and 75 years old with acute COVID-19. The chain employs TRBV21-1 and TRBJ2-1; TRBD2 is taken as the D call from the table, unchecked against the DNA. TRBV21-1 is a listed pseudogene. Sequencing input: PBMCs or T cells enriched from blood (not recorded which). CDR3 coding DNA: TGTGCCAGCACCCTATCCCCGGGACTAGCGGTGTATGAGGTTGAGCAGTTCTTC. This encodes CASTLSPGLAVYEVEQFF.